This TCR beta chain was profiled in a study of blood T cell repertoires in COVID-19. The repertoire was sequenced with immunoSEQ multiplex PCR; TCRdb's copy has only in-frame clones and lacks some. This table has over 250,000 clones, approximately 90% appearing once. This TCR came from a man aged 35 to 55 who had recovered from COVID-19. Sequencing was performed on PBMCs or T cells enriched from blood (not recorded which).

Here the CDR3 DNA reads TGCGCCAGCAGCCCGGGGCGGGATCCTAACCAAGAGACCCAGTACTTC. Protein product: CASSPGRDPNQETQYF. This chain joins TRBV5-1 and TRBJ2-5, with a weak D call TRBD2 (6 bases). Trimming removed 4 bases at V and 0 bases at J, with 16 bases between. This CDR3 has 16 residues. The germline V gene has CDR1 SGHRS and CDR2 YFSETQ.